Presented here are 20 T cell receptor beta chains from one specimen sequenced in a study of identical twins. Each CDR3 protein gets one entry after TCRdb re-called the 5' RACE reads with MiXCR. This sample has over 550,000 distinct CDR3 sequences, with under 8.5% found just once. These same data were also listed under a study on yellow fever vaccine responses in identical twins.

Source material: PBMCs. These receptors were obtained from a woman between 18 and 30 years old in good health.

This clonotype was picked up a small number of times. The V gene is TRBV10-3, the J gene TRBJ2-2, with 12 bases fitting TRBD1. Germline V gene lookup returns CDR1 ENHRY and CDR2 SYGVKD. The V and J ends lost 2 bases and 5 bases, in that order; junction bases with no gene match: 6. This CDR3 is 17 amino acids long. The CDR3 nucleotides are TGTGCCATCAGTGAGGGGGGACAGGGGGCTTGGACCGGGGAGCTGTTTTTT. Its protein product is CAISEGGQGAWTGELFF.

This clonotype was observed a handful of times. The chain uses TRBV2 and TRBJ2-5; D tentatively fits TRBD1 or TRBD2 (5 bases each). From germline, CDR1 is SNHLY and CDR2 FYNNEI. V was trimmed by 0 bases and J by 4 bases, leaving 12 bases between them. This CDR3 has 15 residues. Here the CDR3 reads CASSEAGTWTETQYF. The CDR3 coding sequence is TGTGCCAGCAGTGAAGCCGGGACCTGGACAGAGACCCAGTACTTC.

V gene TRBV24-1 combines with J gene TRBJ2-1; D is perhaps TRBD1 (6 bases). This CDR3 has 17 residues. Trimming removed 0 bases at V and 3 bases at J, with 14 bases between. Germline CDR1 is KGHDR and CDR2 is SFDVKD. The CDR3 DNA sequence: TGTGCCACCAGTGATTTGGGCCCACAGGGCCTCTACAATGAGCAGTTCTTC. Amino acid sequence: CATSDLGPQGLYNEQFF.

The J gene is TRBJ2-1, the V gene TRBV14; 11 bases are shared with TRBD2. Germline lookup yields CDR1 SGHDN and CDR2 FVKESK. Losses at the gene ends were 5 bases for V and 8 bases for J; bases not matched to a gene: 8. The CDR3 runs to 15 residues. The CDR3 spells CASSSVAGGLDEQFF. CDR3 in DNA: TGTGCCAGCAGCTCGGTAGCGGGGGGGCTCGATGAGCAGTTCTTC.

The CDR3 nucleotides are TGTGCCAGCAGCGTAACCAGGGGAACTAATGAAAAACTGTTTTTT. Protein: CASSVTRGTNEKLFF. The chain links TRBV7-8 to TRBJ1-4; a weak D match, TRBD1 (6 bases). Germline V gives CDR1 SGHVS, CDR2 FQNEAQ. V lost 5 bases, J lost 1 base, and 11 bases lay in between. The CDR3 is 15 residues long.

This clonotype has only a few counts. The rearrangement links TRBV12-3 or TRBV12-4 to TRBJ2-6; TRBD1 matches at 8 bases. Trimming at V came to 7 bases and at J to 2 bases, leaving 10 bases not matched to a gene. CDR3 size: 17 residues. The CDR3 DNA follows: TGTGCCAGCACCTCGGGTCAGGGGGCCACTGGGGCCAACGTCCTGACTTTC. Translation: CASTSGQGATGANVLTF.

Many counts were recorded for this clonotype. The chain has TRBV12-3 or TRBV12-4 and TRBJ2-7, with D possibly being TRBD2 (5 bases). Trimming stripped 5 bases from V and 2 bases from J, with 10 bases between. This CDR3 has 13 amino acids. The CDR3 protein is CASSPTGAYEQYF. The CDR3 region has the DNA TGTGCCAGCAGTCCCACCGGGGCCTACGAGCAGTACTTC.

This clonotype was detected ten times or more. The rearrangement joins TRBV5-5 to TRBJ2-7, with D unresolved. The V gene lost 3 bases and the J gene lost 4 bases, with 20 bases spanning the gap. The CDR3 spans 16 residues. The V gene's germline CDR1 is SGHKS and CDR2 YYEKEE (reference sequence). The CDR3 DNA sequence: TGTGCCAGCAGCTCTCGGACCGCAGCAGTTGCTTACGAGCAGTACTTC. As protein: CASSSRTAAVAYEQYF. Looking up the rest from reference TRBV5-5 and TRBJ2-7 gives the full variable domain: DAGVTQSPTHLIKTRGQQVTLRCSPISGHKSVSWYQQVLGQGPQFIFQYYEKEERGRGNFPDRFSARQFPNYSSELNVNALLLGDSALYLCASSSRTAAVAYEQYFGPGTRLTVT.

J is TRBJ2-1 and V is TRBV27, with D uncertain. Germline V gives CDR1 MNHEY, CDR2 SMNVEV (reference sequence). The germline V and J ends were trimmed by 7 bases and 5 bases, with 12 bases remaining between them. The CDR3 is made up of 13 amino acids. The CDR3 region has the DNA TGTGCCAGCACCCTCGGCGGACACAATGAGCAGTTCTTC. Amino acids: CASTLGGHNEQFF.

This clonotype was seen at least ten times. V and J are TRBV10-1 and TRBJ2-7; D ambiguous. Per germline, CDR1 WNHNN and CDR2 SYGVQD (reference sequence). Between the trimmed V and J ends, which lost 3 bases and 2 bases, there was a span of 2 bases. This CDR3 has 11 amino acids. This chain's CDR3 is CASSDTYEQYV. DNA for the CDR3: TGCGCCAGCAGTGATACCTACGAGCAGTACGTC.

This clonotype was counted many times. This sequence joins TRBV12-3 or TRBV12-4 and TRBJ2-1, with D unclear. The germline V and J ends were trimmed by 7 bases and 7 bases, with 14 bases remaining between them. The CDR3 consists of 13 residues. CDR3 nucleotides: TGTGCCAGCAACCCCACGGGTAGGAATGAGCAGTTCTTC. Its translation: CASNPTGRNEQFF.

In this sample, this clonotype turned up many times. CDR3 sequence reads: CASSPTSGGYEQFF. For the CDR3, the DNA is TGTGCCAGCAGCCCTACTAGCGGGGGCTATGAGCAGTTCTTC. The chain couples TRBV12-3 or TRBV12-4 to TRBJ2-1; 11 nucleotides match TRBD2. The junction had 6 bases not matched to a gene; V was cut back by 6 bases and J by 8 bases. CDR3 size: 14 residues.

The J gene is TRBJ2-2, the V gene TRBV5-6, with 9 nucleotides matching TRBD1. The CDR3 covers 17 residues. Germline lookup yields CDR1 SGHDT and CDR2 YYEEEE. J lost 5 bases, V lost 4 bases, and 12 bases had no gene match. The DNA of the CDR3 is TGTGCCAGCAGCGGGGACAGGGAATCCCTTTTGACCGGGGAGCTGTTTTTT. The encoded protein is CASSGDRESLLTGELFF.

This clonotype was found many times. The CDR3 bases are TGCGCCAGCAGCTTGGTGCAGGGTCTCAACGAGCAGTACTTC. Its protein is CASSLVQGLNEQYF. The chain joins TRBV5-1 to TRBJ2-7; possibly TRBD1 for D (5 bases). The V gene lost 0 bases and the J gene lost 5 bases, with 12 bases spanning the gap. Germline V CDR1 and CDR2: SGHRS, YFSETQ. The CDR3 runs to 14 residues.

This clonotype showed up many times. The gene calls are TRBV3-1 and TRBJ2-1; 11 positions agree with TRBD2. Germline V gives CDR1 LGHDT, CDR2 YNNKEL (reference sequence). V was pared by 1 base and J by 10 bases, with 0 bases of the junction left unmatched. CDR3 length equals 13 residues. The CDR3 nucleotides read TGTGCCAGCAGCCAAGGACTAGCGGGAGAGCAGTTCTTC. Its translation is CASSQGLAGEQFF.

Ten or more counts support this clonotype. V and J are TRBV12-3 or TRBV12-4 and TRBJ2-3, with D perhaps TRBD2 (6 bases). This CDR3 region has 16 residues. The V and J ends lost 6 bases and 1 base respectively, with 17 bases between them. The CDR3 bases are TGTGCCAGCAGCCCGGCGGGGTCTAGGGGCACAGATACGCAGTATTTT. Translating gives CASSPAGSRGTDTQYF.

Many counts were recorded for this clonotype. The chain uses TRBV10-3 and TRBJ1-2; TRBD1 is a possible D gene (5 bases). The CDR3 is 14 residues long. V shed 4 bases and J shed 2 bases, with 11 bases lying between them. Germline V gene sequence: CDR1 ENHRY, CDR2 SYGVKD. The CDR3 loop reads CAISGAGRNYGYTF. DNA for the CDR3: TGTGCCATCAGTGGGGCAGGGAGGAACTATGGCTACACCTTC.

The rearrangement uses TRBV5-1 and TRBJ2-7; a weak D match, TRBD1 (5 bases). V lost 6 bases to trimming and J lost 2 bases, with 15 bases between them. CDR3 size: 14 residues. Germline CDR1 reads SGHRS; CDR2 reads YFSETQ. The CDR3 DNA reads TGCGCCAGCAACCCAGGGAAATTAACCTACGAGCAGTACTTC. Residues: CASNPGKLTYEQYF.

This clonotype has a count of ten or more. V gene TRBV2 combines with J gene TRBJ2-2; no firm D call. The V and J ends lost 7 bases and 0 bases respectively, with 3 bases between them. This CDR3 has 12 residues. Germline CDR1 SNHLY, CDR2 FYNNEI. The CDR3 sequence is CASMTNTGELFF. The CDR3 bases are TGTGCCAGCATGACGAACACCGGGGAGCTGTTTTTT. Complete variable domain (other parts from reference TRBV2 and TRBJ2-2): EPEVTQTPSHQVTQMGQEVILRCVPISNHLYFYWYRQILGQKVEFLVSFYNNEISEKSEIFDDQFSVERPDGSNFTLKIRSTKLEDSAMYFCASMTNTGELFFGEGSRLTVL.

This clonotype was seen repeatedly, ten times or more. The genes are TRBV7-2 and TRBJ1-2; D is ambiguous. The V end was cut by 1 base, the J end by 5 bases, with 8 bases between. CDR3 length equals 13 residues. Germline CDR1 is SGHTA and CDR2 is FQGNSA. CDR3 sequence (DNA): TGTGCCAGCAGCTTAGTGGGGAATTATGGCTACACCTTC. This gives the protein CASSLVGNYGYTF.